This entry features one T cell receptor (beta chain) sequence. This table comes from immunoSEQ multiplex PCR, and its TCRdb copy is limited to in-frame clones, with some not included. The profile shows more than 90,000 clones, approximately 77% of them singletons. These data are taken from a study of blood T cell repertoires in COVID-19. With 3 bases removed from V and 8 bases from J, the gap between germline ends came to 4 bases. In germline, CDR1 is PRHDT, CDR2 FYEKMQ (reference sequence). The CDR3 is 10 residues long. This chain uses TRBV13 with TRBJ1-1; D not certain. What was sequenced was peripheral blood. This TCR was sampled from a woman of 80 years or more with acute or convalescent COVID-19. In DNA, the CDR3 is TGTGCCAGCAGCTTCGCGGAAGCTTTCTTT. It specifies CASSFAEAFF.